The rows below give T cell receptor beta chains drawn from one sample of a study of shared clonotypes between healthy human individuals. Using immunoSEQ multiplex PCR, the repertoire was profiled, and TCRdb retains in-frame clones only, with some absent. Of about 700,000 clones listed, roughly 70% are singletons. The sequenced sample consisted of memory CD4+ T cells sorted from blood. These receptors were obtained from a woman in her 30s in good health. The CDR3 runs from the conserved cysteine through the conserved F or W. The order of the fields is V gene, D gene, CDR3 length, clone size, J gene, CDR3 protein, CDR3 DNA. A D gene is named only where the DNA matches it firmly. Not every row has a clone size; where given, it reads once, few, many or a size class.

V: TRBV25-1
D: TRBD2
length: 16
size: NA
J: TRBJ2-7
CDR3: CASSESTGLAGYEQYF
DNA: TGTGCCAGCAGTGAATCGACAGGACTAGCGGGCTACGAGCAGTACTTC

V: TRBV5-1
D: TRBD1
length: 20
size: NA
J: TRBJ1-3
CDR3: CASSLVPTSRDRGSGNTIYF
DNA: TGCGCCAGCAGCTTGGTCCCCACTAGCCGGGACAGGGGGTCTGGAAACACCATATATTTT

V: TRBV27
D: TRBD1
length: 14
size: NA
J: TRBJ2-2
CDR3: CASRRDRNTGELFF
DNA: TGTGCCAGCAGAAGGGACAGAAACACCGGGGAGCTGTTTTTT

V: TRBV6-5
D: TRBD2
length: 13
size: NA
J: TRBJ2-4
CDR3: CASSYGSGRNQYF
DNA: TGTGCCAGCAGTTACGGTAGCGGGAGGAATCAGTACTTC

V: TRBV6-5
D: TRBD1
length: 15
size: few
J: TRBJ1-2
CDR3: CASSRTGGLNYGYTF
DNA: TGTGCCAGCAGTAGAACAGGGGGCCTTAACTATGGCTACACCTTC

V: TRBV6-1
D: NA
length: 13
size: NA
J: TRBJ2-7
CDR3: CASRLTGPYEQYF
DNA: TGTGCCAGCAGACTTACAGGGCCGTACGAGCAGTACTTC

V: TRBV10-3
D: TRBD1
length: 15
size: few
J: TRBJ2-7
CDR3: CAISEPGQVISEQYF
DNA: TGTGCCATCAGTGAACCGGGACAGGTTATTAGCGAGCAGTACTTC

V: TRBV5-1
D: NA
length: 12
size: NA
J: TRBJ2-5
CDR3: CASRDSEETQYF
DNA: TGCGCCAGCAGAGATAGCGAGGAGACCCAGTACTTC

V: TRBV7-9
D: NA
length: 16
size: NA
J: TRBJ2-1
CDR3: CASSPPGVLARNEQFF
DNA: TGTGCCAGCAGCCCTCCGGGTGTACTAGCAAGAAATGAGCAGTTCTTC

V: TRBV5-4
D: NA
length: 16
size: NA
J: TRBJ1-1
CDR3: CASTRDIGRTGTEAFF
DNA: TGTGCCAGCACCCGAGACATCGGGAGGACGGGAACTGAAGCTTTCTTT

V: TRBV5-1
D: NA
length: 15
size: once
J: TRBJ2-1
CDR3: CASSFDSSAYNEQFF
DNA: TGCGCCAGCAGTTTTGACAGCTCAGCCTACAATGAGCAGTTCTTC

V: TRBV6-6
D: NA
length: 15
size: once
J: TRBJ2-1
CDR3: CASSRDGSSYNEQFF
DNA: TGTGCCAGCAGTAGAGACGGGAGCTCCTACAATGAGCAGTTCTTC

V: TRBV19
D: TRBD1
length: 15
size: NA
J: TRBJ1-1
CDR3: CASSITGTGDPEAFF
DNA: TGTGCCAGTAGTATAACCGGGACAGGGGACCCTGAAGCTTTCTTT

V: TRBV6-1
D: TRBD1
length: 17
size: NA
J: TRBJ2-3
CDR3: CASSELGGQGSGDTQYF
DNA: TGTGCCAGCAGTGAATTAGGGGGACAGGGGTCTGGAGATACGCAGTATTTT

V: TRBV29-1
D: NA
length: 16
size: NA
J: TRBJ2-3
CDR3: CSVEDHVRGGTDTQYF
DNA: TGCAGCGTTGAAGATCATGTCAGGGGGGGGACAGATACGCAGTATTTT

V: TRBV7-9
D: NA
length: 12
size: NA
J: TRBJ2-1
CDR3: CASSISGNEQFF
DNA: TGTGCCAGCAGCATCAGCGGAAATGAGCAGTTCTTC

V: TRBV7-2
D: TRBD2
length: 14
size: NA
J: TRBJ2-5
CDR3: CASSLARETETQYF
DNA: TGTGCCAGCAGCTTAGCGCGGGAGACGGAGACCCAGTACTTC

V: TRBV10-2
D: NA
length: 14
size: few
J: TRBJ2-7
CDR3: CASSESAGSLKQYF
DNA: TGCGCCAGCAGTGAGAGTGCGGGAAGCCTCAAGCAGTACTTC

V: TRBV2
D: NA
length: 17
size: few
J: TRBJ2-2
CDR3: CASRPGTDPINTGELFF
DNA: TGTGCCAGCAGGCCCGGGACCGACCCCATCAACACCGGGGAGCTGTTTTTT

V: TRBV13
D: TRBD2
length: 18
size: NA
J: TRBJ2-7
CDR3: CASSSVPSTSGFSYEQYF
DNA: TGTGCCAGCAGCTCCGTCCCTTCGACTAGCGGATTCTCCTACGAGCAGTACTTC

V: TRBV5-4
D: TRBD2
length: 17
size: few
J: TRBJ2-2
CDR3: CASSKGLAGGSTGELFF
DNA: TGTGCCAGCAGCAAAGGCCTAGCGGGAGGGAGTACCGGGGAGCTGTTTTTT

V: TRBV5-8
D: TRBD2
length: 17
size: NA
J: TRBJ2-2
CDR3: CASSPGGFSWDTGELFF
DNA: TGTGCCAGCAGCCCCGGGGGGTTTTCGTGGGACACCGGGGAGCTGTTTTTT

V: TRBV2
D: NA
length: 15
size: once
J: TRBJ2-1
CDR3: CASIGARYSYNEQFF
DNA: TGTGCCAGCATAGGGGCGCGTTATTCCTACAATGAGCAGTTCTTC

V: TRBV25-1
D: NA
length: 16
size: many
J: TRBJ2-2
CDR3: CASSDWGPSPTGELFF
DNA: TGTGCCAGCAGTGATTGGGGACCCAGTCCAACCGGGGAGCTGTTTTTT

V: TRBV7-9
D: NA
length: 14
size: NA
J: TRBJ2-7
CDR3: CASSPGAGAYEQYF
DNA: TGTGCCAGCAGCCCCGGAGCAGGGGCCTACGAGCAGTACTTC

V: TRBV6-5
D: TRBD2
length: 14
size: NA
J: TRBJ2-3
CDR3: CASSFSGRVDTQYF
DNA: TGTGCCAGCAGTTTTAGCGGGAGAGTAGATACGCAGTATTTT

V: TRBV9
D: NA
length: 15
size: once
J: TRBJ1-1
CDR3: CASSDRSTMNTEAFF
DNA: TGTGCCAGCAGCGACAGGTCAACCATGAACACTGAAGCTTTCTTT

V: TRBV7-8
D: NA
length: 14
size: NA
J: TRBJ2-3
CDR3: CASSRGAGADTQYF
DNA: TGTGCCAGCAGCCGGGGGGCAGGGGCAGATACGCAGTATTTT

V: TRBV27
D: NA
length: 16
size: NA
J: TRBJ2-7
CDR3: CASSRRGEHLSYEQYF
DNA: TGTGCCAGCAGCAGGAGGGGGGAGCACCTCTCCTACGAGCAGTACTTC

V: TRBV5-1
D: NA
length: 13
size: NA
J: TRBJ1-4
CDR3: CASSRQNNEKLFF
DNA: TGCGCCAGCAGCCGACAGAATAATGAAAAACTGTTTTTT

V: TRBV5-1
D: NA
length: 13
size: NA
J: TRBJ1-1
CDR3: CASSLDMNTEAFF
DNA: TGCGCCAGCAGCCTCGATATGAACACTGAAGCTTTCTTT

V: TRBV5-1
D: TRBD1
length: 15
size: NA
J: TRBJ1-4
CDR3: CASSLVTGGQEKLFF
DNA: TGCGCCAGCAGCTTGGTCACAGGGGGCCAAGAAAAACTGTTTTTT

V: TRBV9
D: NA
length: 14
size: NA
J: TRBJ1-1
CDR3: CASSSRTGNTEAFF
DNA: TGTGCCAGCAGCTCCCGGACGGGGAACACTGAAGCTTTCTTT

V: TRBV5-1
D: NA
length: 15
size: NA
J: TRBJ2-5
CDR3: CASSLRVGYQETQYF
DNA: TGCGCCAGCAGCTTGAGAGTAGGCTACCAAGAGACCCAGTACTTC

V: TRBV9
D: NA
length: 14
size: NA
J: TRBJ1-1
CDR3: CASSPSSQNTEAFF
DNA: TGTGCCAGCAGCCCTAGTTCCCAGAACACTGAAGCTTTCTTT

V: TRBV2
D: TRBD2
length: 16
size: NA
J: TRBJ2-7
CDR3: CASSDPSGKNLYEQYF
DNA: TGTGCCAGCAGTGACCCTAGCGGGAAGAACCTCTACGAGCAGTACTTC

V: TRBV4-1
D: NA
length: 13
size: NA
J: TRBJ2-2
CDR3: CASSHLEGGELFF
DNA: TGCGCCAGCAGCCACCTCGAGGGCGGGGAGCTGTTTTTT

V: TRBV28
D: TRBD1
length: 14
size: NA
J: TRBJ1-5
CDR3: CASSLTWQGATQHF
DNA: TGTGCCAGCAGTTTAACGTGGCAGGGGGCGACCCAGCATTTT

V: TRBV2
D: TRBD2
length: 17
size: NA
J: TRBJ2-3
CDR3: CASRGSRASGILDTQYF
DNA: TGTGCCAGCAGGGGTTCAAGGGCTAGCGGGATTCTTGATACGCAGTATTTT

V: TRBV28
D: NA
length: 14
size: few
J: TRBJ2-7
CDR3: CASTGVVGSYEQYF
DNA: TGTGCCAGCACGGGAGTTGTAGGCTCCTACGAGCAGTACTTC

V: TRBV5-6
D: TRBD1
length: 15
size: NA
J: TRBJ1-2
CDR3: CASSSYRTGGYGYTF
DNA: TGTGCCAGCAGCAGTTATCGGACAGGCGGCTATGGCTACACCTTC

V: TRBV9
D: TRBD1
length: 15
size: NA
J: TRBJ1-2
CDR3: CASSVSDRERYGYTF
DNA: TGTGCCAGCAGCGTAAGTGACAGGGAACGGTATGGCTACACCTTC

V: TRBV28
D: NA
length: 12
size: NA
J: TRBJ1-5
CDR3: CASSQQGDPQHF
DNA: TGTGCCAGCAGTCAACAGGGAGACCCCCAGCATTTT